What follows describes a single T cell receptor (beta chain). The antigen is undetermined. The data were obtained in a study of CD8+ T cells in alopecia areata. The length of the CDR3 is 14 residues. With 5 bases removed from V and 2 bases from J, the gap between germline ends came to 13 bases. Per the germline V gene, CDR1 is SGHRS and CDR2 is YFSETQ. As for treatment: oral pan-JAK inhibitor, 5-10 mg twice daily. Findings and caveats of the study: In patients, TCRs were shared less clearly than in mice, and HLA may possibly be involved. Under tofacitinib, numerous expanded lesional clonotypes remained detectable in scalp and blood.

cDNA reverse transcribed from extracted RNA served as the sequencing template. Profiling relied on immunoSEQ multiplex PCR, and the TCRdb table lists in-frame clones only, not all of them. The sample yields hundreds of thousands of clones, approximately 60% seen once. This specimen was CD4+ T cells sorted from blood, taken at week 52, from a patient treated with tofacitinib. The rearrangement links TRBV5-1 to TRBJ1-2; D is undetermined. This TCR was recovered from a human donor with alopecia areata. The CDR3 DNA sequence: TGCGCCAGCAGGGGAATCGAAGGGAACTATGGCTACACCTTC. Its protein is CASRGIEGNYGYTF.